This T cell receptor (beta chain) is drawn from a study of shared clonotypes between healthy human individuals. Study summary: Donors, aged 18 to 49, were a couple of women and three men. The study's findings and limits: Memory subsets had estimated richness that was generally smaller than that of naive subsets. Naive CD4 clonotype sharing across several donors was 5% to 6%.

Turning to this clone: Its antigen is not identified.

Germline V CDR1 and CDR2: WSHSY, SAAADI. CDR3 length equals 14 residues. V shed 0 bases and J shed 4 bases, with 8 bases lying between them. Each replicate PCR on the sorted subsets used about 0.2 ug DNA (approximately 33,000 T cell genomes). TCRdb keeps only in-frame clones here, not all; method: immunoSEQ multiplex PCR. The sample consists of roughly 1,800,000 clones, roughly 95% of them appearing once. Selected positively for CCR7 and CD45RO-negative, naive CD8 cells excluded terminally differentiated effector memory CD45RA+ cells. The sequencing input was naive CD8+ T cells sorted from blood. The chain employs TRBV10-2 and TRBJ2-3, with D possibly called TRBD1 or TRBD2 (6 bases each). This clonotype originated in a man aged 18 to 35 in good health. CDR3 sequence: CASSESGGADTQYF. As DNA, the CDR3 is TGCGCCAGCAGTGAGTCCGGGGGCGCAGATACGCAGTATTTT.